The 21 T cell receptor beta chains given below trace back to one sample, sequenced in a study of T cells expressing NK-cell markers. TCRdb re-called the 5' RACE reads; every CDR3 protein appears as one record, without DNA. The specimen's table records 300,000 to 450,000 distinct CDR3 sequences. Specimen: blood T cells: a sorted CD56 or NKG2C T cell subset, CD4+ or CD8+ T cells, or bulk PBMC T cells (not recorded which). These receptors were collected from a man aged 18 to 69 in good health.

The rearrangement uses TRBV7-6 and TRBJ2-7; TCRdb reports TRBD1, a call that lacks DNA to check it against. This CDR3 has 14 residues. Per the germline V gene, CDR1 is SGHVS and CDR2 is FNYEAQ. CDR3 sequence reads: CASSQNRDIYEQYF.

The chain has TRBV18 and TRBJ2-1; the D call of TRBD2 rests on TCRdb alone, since no DNA is present to check it. The CDR3 sequence is 16 residues long. The germline gives CDR1 KGHSH, CDR2 LQKENI. The CDR3 sequence is CASSPPSGSGGYEQFF.

This chain joins TRBV12-3 or TRBV12-4 and TRBJ2-1. The CDR3 runs 11 residues. The chain's CDR3 is CASSFRWEQFF.

The chain joins TRBV28 to TRBJ2-7; the TCRdb D gene call, TRBD2, has no DNA to confirm it. From germline, CDR1 is MDHEN and CDR2 SYDVKM. The CDR3 runs to 15 residues. The CDR3 protein is CASSLEGVQSYEQYF.

This chain joins TRBV20-1 and TRBJ1-5. The CDR3 is made up of 15 amino acids. Germline loops: CDR1 DFQATT, CDR2 SNEGSKA (reference sequence). The CDR3 sequence is CSARDRGKNNQPQHF.

The chain combines TRBV19 with TRBJ1-1; the TRBD1 assignment by TCRdb is unverifiable without DNA. In germline, CDR1 is LNHDA, CDR2 SQIVND (reference sequence). The CDR3 runs to 14 residues. The CDR3 protein is CASSNTGGRTEAFF.

The genes are TRBV20-1 and TRBJ2-3; TCRdb designates TRBD2, a call that cannot be tested without DNA. This CDR3 has 13 residues. CDR1 and CDR2 from the germline V gene are DFQATT and SNEGSKA (reference sequence). The CDR3 sequence: CSARGLSTDTQYF.

The V gene is TRBV10-2, the J gene TRBJ2-3; absent DNA, TCRdb's TRBD2 call cannot be checked. The V gene's germline CDR1 is WSHSY and CDR2 SAAADI. The CDR3 contains 15 residues. The CDR3 region is CAIRSGDGGTDTQYF.

The chain has TRBV18 and TRBJ1-2; TCRdb picks TRBD1, but there is no DNA to check that call. The CDR3 length is 14 residues. The germline CDR1 and CDR2 sequences are KGHSH and LQKENI. CDR3 loop: CASSPRRAEDGYTF.

The rearrangement uses TRBV21-1 and TRBJ2-7; TCRdb names TRBD1, which stays unverified in the absence of DNA. TRBV21-1 is termed a pseudogene. The CDR3 is 16 residues long. CDR3 sequence: CASMSPIWDSTYEQYF.

The V gene is TRBV7-8, the J gene TRBJ2-7; TCRdb indicates TRBD1, and absent DNA this call remains unverified. The V gene's germline CDR1 is SGHVS and CDR2 FQNEAQ. The CDR3 has 12 amino acids. The CDR3 loop is CASSPRAVEQYF.

V gene TRBV12-3 or TRBV12-4 combines with J gene TRBJ2-1. This CDR3 has 13 amino acids. The CDR3 protein is CASSFSGYSEQFF.

The CDR3: CASSPQKGKNYGYTF. The V and J genes are TRBV18 and TRBJ1-2. The CDR3 consists of 15 residues. Germline-derived CDR1 and CDR2 are KGHSH and LQKENI.

The V and J genes are TRBV5-1 and TRBJ2-7. This CDR3 contains 15 residues. Per the germline V gene, CDR1 is SGHRS and CDR2 is YFSETQ. This CDR3 reads CASSLTGDPSYEQYF.

The rearrangement links TRBV27 to TRBJ2-5; TCRdb gives TRBD2 as the D gene, but with no DNA this cannot be confirmed. Germline V lookup: CDR1 MNHEY, CDR2 SMNVEV (reference sequence). This CDR3 contains 16 residues. The CDR3 reads CASLRGAGGDAQTQYF.

The chain employs TRBV10-3 and TRBJ2-7; as DNA is missing, the TRBD1 call by TCRdb cannot be tested. CDR1 ENHRY and CDR2 SYGVKD come from the germline V gene. The CDR3 consists of 13 residues. This CDR3 reads CAISDPDRSEQYF.

The chain links TRBV9 to TRBJ2-5; TCRdb lists TRBD1, though no DNA is available to test this call. The CDR3 sequence is 16 residues long. Germline V gives CDR1 SGDLS, CDR2 YYNGEE. CDR3 amino acids: CASSLTTGSGQETQYF.

The chain has TRBV28 and TRBJ1-5; lacking DNA, the TRBD1 call made by TCRdb goes unchecked. Germline values: CDR1 MDHEN, CDR2 SYDVKM. The CDR3 extends over 15 amino acids. The CDR3 region is CASSAQGYSNQPQHF.

The CDR3 spells CASSVDRSSGNTIYF. The genes are TRBV9 and TRBJ1-3. Germline CDR1 SGDLS, CDR2 YYNGEE. The CDR3 is made up of 15 amino acids.

This chain links TRBV20-1 with TRBJ1-5. The CDR3 covers 14 residues. CDR1 and CDR2 (germline): DFQATT, SNEGSKA (reference sequence). The CDR3 region is CSATYGPGLQPQHF.

The rearrangement links TRBV5-5 to TRBJ2-7; the D call of TRBD2 rests on TCRdb alone, since no DNA is present to check it. This CDR3 has 17 amino acids. The germline V gene has CDR1 SGHKS and CDR2 YYEKEE (reference sequence). This CDR3 is CASSQGLAGGRSYEQYF.